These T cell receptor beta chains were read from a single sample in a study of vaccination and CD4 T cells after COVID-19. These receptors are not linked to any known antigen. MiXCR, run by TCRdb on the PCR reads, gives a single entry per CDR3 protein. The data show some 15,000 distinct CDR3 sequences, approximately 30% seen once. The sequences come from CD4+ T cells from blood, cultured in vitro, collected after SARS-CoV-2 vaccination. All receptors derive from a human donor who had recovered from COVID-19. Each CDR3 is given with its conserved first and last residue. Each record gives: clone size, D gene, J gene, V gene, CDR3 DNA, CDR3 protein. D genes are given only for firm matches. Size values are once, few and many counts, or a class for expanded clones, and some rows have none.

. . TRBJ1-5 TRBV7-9 TGTGCCAGCAGCACGAGCCGGAGGGCTGGCAATCAGCCCCAGCATTTT CASSTSRRAGNQPQHF
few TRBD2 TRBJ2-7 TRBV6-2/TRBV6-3 TGTGCCAGCAGGACTAGCGGATACGAGCAGTACTTC CASRTSGYEQYF
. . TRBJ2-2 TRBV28 TGTGCCAGCAGTAGAGGCCAGCTCCACGGGGAGCTGTTTTTT CASSRGQLHGELFF
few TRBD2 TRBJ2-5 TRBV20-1 TGCAGTGCTAGAGTGGACCTGCCCTGGGGCGGGAGGGGGATTGAGACCCAGTACTTC CSARVDLPWGGRGIETQYF
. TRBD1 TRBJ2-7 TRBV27 TGTGCCAGCAGCCGGACAGGCCCCCTCTACGAGCAGTACTTC CASSRTGPLYEQYF
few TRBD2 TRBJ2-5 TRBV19 TGTGCCAGTAGGCGCACGGGGGGGGAGACCCAGTACTTC CASRRTGGETQYF
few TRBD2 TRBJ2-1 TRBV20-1 TGCAGTGCTCACAAGACTAGCCGGTTCTACAATGAGCAGTTCTTC CSAHKTSRFYNEQFF
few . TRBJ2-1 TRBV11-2 TGTGCCAGCAGCTTACGGAGGGTATCCTCCTACAATGAGCAGTTCTTC CASSLRRVSSYNEQFF
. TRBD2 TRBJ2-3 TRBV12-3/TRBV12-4 TGTGCCAGCACCAGGGGTTTAGCGGGAGGCACAGATACGCAGTATTTT CASTRGLAGGTDTQYF
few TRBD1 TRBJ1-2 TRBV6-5 TGTGCCAGCAGTTACGGGACAGAACTCTATGGCTACACCTTC CASSYGTELYGYTF
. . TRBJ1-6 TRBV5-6 TGTGCCAGCAGCTTGACAGGATATTCACCCCTCCACTTT CASSLTGYSPLHF
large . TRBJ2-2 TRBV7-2 TGTGCCAGCAGCTCCCAATGGGGGCTTAACACCGGGGAGCTGTTTTTT CASSSQWGLNTGELFF
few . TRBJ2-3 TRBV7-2 TGTGCCAGCAGGGCTAGCACAGATACGCAGTATTTT CASRASTDTQYF
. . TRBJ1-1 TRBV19 TGTGCCAGCCACATCCCTCCGGGAATTGAGACTGAAGCTTTCTTT CASHIPPGIETEAFF
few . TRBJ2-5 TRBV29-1 TGCAGCGCTGGCCAGGAGACCCAGTACTTC CSAGQETQYF
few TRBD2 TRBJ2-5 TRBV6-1 TGTGCCAGCAGCGTTAGCCGGACTAGCGGGAGGGGGACCCAGTACTTC CASSVSRTSGRGTQYF
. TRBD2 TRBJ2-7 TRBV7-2 TGTGCCAGCAGCTTAGGGACTAGCGGGAGTCTCGAGCAGTACTTC CASSLGTSGSLEQYF
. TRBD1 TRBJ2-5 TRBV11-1 TGTGCCAGCAGCTTACAAGGGGGCAAAGAGACCCAGTACTTC CASSLQGGKETQYF
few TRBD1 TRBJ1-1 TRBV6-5 TGTGCCAGCAGTTACACCACAGGGGCCTTGAACACTGAAGCTTTCTTT CASSYTTGALNTEAFF
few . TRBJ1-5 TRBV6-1 TGTGCCAGCAGTGAATATTGGGAGGGGATGAAGAGTCAGCCCCAGCATTTT CASSEYWEGMKSQPQHF